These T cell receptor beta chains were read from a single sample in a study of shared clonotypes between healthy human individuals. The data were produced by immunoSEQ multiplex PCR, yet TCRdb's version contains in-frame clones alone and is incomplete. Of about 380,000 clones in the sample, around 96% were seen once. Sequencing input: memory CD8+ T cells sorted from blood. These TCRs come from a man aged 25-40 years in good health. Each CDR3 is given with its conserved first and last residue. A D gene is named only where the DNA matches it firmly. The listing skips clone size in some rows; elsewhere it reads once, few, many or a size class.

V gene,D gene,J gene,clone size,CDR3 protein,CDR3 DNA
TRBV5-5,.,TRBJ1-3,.,CASSSEDYSGNTIYF,TGTGCCAGCAGCTCCGAGGATTACTCTGGAAACACCATATATTTT
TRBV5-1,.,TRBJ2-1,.,CASSLAGVRVDEQFF,TGCGCCAGCAGCTTGGCGGGAGTAAGGGTCGATGAGCAGTTCTTC
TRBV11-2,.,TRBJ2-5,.,CASSPTTGTAQYF,TGTGCCAGCAGCCCCACCACAGGGACCGCCCAGTACTTC
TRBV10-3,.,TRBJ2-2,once,CAISAGPRQNTGELFF,TGTGCCATCAGTGCGGGTCCCCGGCAGAACACCGGGGAGCTGTTTTTT
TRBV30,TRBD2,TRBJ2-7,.,CAWSKLAGEQYF,TGTGCCTGGAGTAAACTAGCGGGCGAGCAGTACTTC
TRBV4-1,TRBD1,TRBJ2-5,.,CASSHDRAPETQYF,TGCGCCAGCAGCCACGACAGGGCCCCAGAGACCCAGTACTTC
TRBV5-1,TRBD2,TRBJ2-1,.,CASSLAGLAYNEQFF,TGCGCCAGCAGCTTGGCGGGACTAGCCTACAATGAGCAGTTCTTC
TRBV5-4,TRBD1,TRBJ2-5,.,CASSLNYIRTGSVQETQYF,TGTGCCAGCAGCTTGAATTATATTCGGACAGGGTCGGTTCAAGAGACCCAGTACTTC
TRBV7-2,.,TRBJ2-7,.,CASSLSPQEVIYEQYF,TGTGCCAGCAGCTTATCCCCCCAAGAAGTTATATACGAGCAGTACTTC
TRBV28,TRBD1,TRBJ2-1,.,CASSPRGTGGRNEQFF,TGTGCCAGCAGTCCTAGGGGGACAGGGGGCCGAAATGAGCAGTTCTTC
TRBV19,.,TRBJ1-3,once,CASSAQNSGNTIYF,TGTGCCAGTAGCGCACAGAACTCTGGAAACACCATATATTTT
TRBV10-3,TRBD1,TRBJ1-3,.,CAALDSFYRGRSGNTIYF,TGTGCCGCACTTGACAGTTTTTACAGGGGCCGCTCTGGAAACACCATATATTTT
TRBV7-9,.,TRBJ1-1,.,CASSSSYLSRRGTEAFF,TGTGCCAGCAGCTCCTCGTACCTGTCCCGGCGAGGAACTGAAGCTTTCTTT
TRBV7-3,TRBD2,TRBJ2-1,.,CASSSSGSSPNEQFF,TGTGCCAGCAGCTCTAGCGGGAGTTCGCCCAATGAGCAGTTCTTC
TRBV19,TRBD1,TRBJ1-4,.,CASRTGGRSATNEKLFF,TGTGCCAGCAGGACAGGGGGGAGATCCGCAACTAATGAAAAACTGTTTTTT
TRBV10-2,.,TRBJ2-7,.,CASRQIPGLSYEQYF,TGCGCCAGCAGACAAATACCGGGACTGTCCTACGAGCAGTACTTC
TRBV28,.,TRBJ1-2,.,CASSSASDTYGYTF,TGTGCCAGCAGTTCTGCGTCGGACACCTATGGCTACACCTTC
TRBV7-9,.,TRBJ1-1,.,CASSFPTTMNTEAFF,TGTGCCAGCAGCTTCCCGACGACCATGAACACTGAAGCTTTCTTT
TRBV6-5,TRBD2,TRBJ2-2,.,CAGGRAGELFF,TGTGCAGGAGGGAGGGCCGGGGAGCTGTTTTTT
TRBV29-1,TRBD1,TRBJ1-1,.,CSVVGTGLTEAFF,TGCAGCGTTGTGGGGACAGGCCTCACTGAAGCTTTCTTT
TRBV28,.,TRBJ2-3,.,CASSVAASGTDTQYF,TGTGCCAGCAGTGTTGCGGCTAGCGGCACAGATACGCAGTATTTT
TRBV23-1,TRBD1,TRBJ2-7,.,CASRPGQGPYEQYF,TGCGCCAGCAGGCCGGGACAGGGCCCCTACGAGCAGTACTTC
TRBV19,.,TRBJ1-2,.,CASSIEVWGLFYGYTF,TGTGCCAGTAGTATAGAGGTTTGGGGGCTCTTCTATGGCTACACCTTC
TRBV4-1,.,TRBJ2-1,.,CASSTMTGYNEQFF,TGCGCCAGCAGCACTATGACTGGTTACAATGAGCAGTTCTTC
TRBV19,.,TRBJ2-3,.,CASSIGPQWGSDTQYF,TGTGCCAGTAGTATAGGACCCCAGTGGGGCTCGGATACGCAGTATTTT
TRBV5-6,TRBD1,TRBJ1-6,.,CASSPTTGIYNSPLHF,TGTGCCAGCAGTCCTACGACAGGGATCTATAATTCACCCCTCCACTTT
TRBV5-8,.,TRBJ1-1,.,CASSVFREAFF,TGTGCCAGCAGCGTTTTTCGGGAAGCTTTCTTT
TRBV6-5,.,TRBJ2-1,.,CASRGEAYNEQFF,TGTGCCAGCAGGGGAGAGGCCTACAATGAGCAGTTCTTC
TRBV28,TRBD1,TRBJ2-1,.,CASSFEDRGYNEQFF,TGTGCCAGCAGTTTCGAGGACAGGGGCTACAATGAGCAGTTCTTC
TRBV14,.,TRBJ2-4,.,CASSQIGYIQYF,TGTGCCAGCAGCCAAATCGGTTACATTCAGTACTTC
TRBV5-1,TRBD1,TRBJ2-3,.,CASGWDRAADTQYF,TGCGCCAGCGGTTGGGACAGGGCGGCAGATACGCAGTATTTT
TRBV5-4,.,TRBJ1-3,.,CASSLMASGNTIYF,TGTGCCAGCAGCTTGATGGCCTCGGGAAACACCATATATTTT
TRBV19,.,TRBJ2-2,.,CASSIGVANTGELFF,TGTGCCAGTAGTATAGGGGTAGCGAACACCGGGGAGCTGTTTTTT
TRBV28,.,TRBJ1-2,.,CASSFEGLINYGYTF,TGTGCCAGCAGTTTTGAGGGTCTCATAAACTATGGCTACACCTTC
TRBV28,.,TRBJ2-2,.,CASSFFTDTGELFF,TGTGCCAGCAGTTTTTTCACTGACACCGGGGAGCTGTTTTTT
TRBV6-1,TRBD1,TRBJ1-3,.,CASSGTGSGNTIYF,TGTGCCAGCAGTGGGACAGGCTCTGGAAACACCATATATTTT
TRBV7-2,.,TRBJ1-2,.,CASSEGVGYGYTF,TGTGCCAGCAGCGAAGGGGTGGGCTATGGCTACACCTTC
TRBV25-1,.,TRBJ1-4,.,CASSESGTYNEKLFF,TGTGCCAGCAGTGAATCCGGGACCTATAATGAAAAACTGTTTTTT
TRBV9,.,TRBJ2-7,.,CASSPLGTSDEQYF,TGTGCCAGCAGCCCCCTCGGGACTTCGGACGAGCAGTACTTC
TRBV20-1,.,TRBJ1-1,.,CSAVRGTEAFF,TGCAGTGCTGTCAGGGGTACTGAAGCTTTCTTT
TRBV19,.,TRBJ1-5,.,CASSYFPGSNQPQHF,TGTGCCAGTAGTTATTTTCCAGGGTCCAATCAGCCCCAGCATTTT
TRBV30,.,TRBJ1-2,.,CAWSENYGYTF,TGTGCCTGGAGTGAGAACTATGGCTACACCTTC
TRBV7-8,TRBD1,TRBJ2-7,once,CASSPVRQGAYEQYF,TGTGCCAGCAGCCCGGTGAGACAGGGGGCCTACGAGCAGTACTTC
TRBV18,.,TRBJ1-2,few,CASSPPSGHYGYTF,TGTGCCAGCTCACCACCGAGCGGGCACTATGGCTACACCTTC
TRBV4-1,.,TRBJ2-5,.,CASSRGAAETQYF,TGCGCCAGCAGCCGGGGGGCGGCTGAGACCCAGTACTTC
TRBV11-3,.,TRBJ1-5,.,CASSLGVGSNQPQHF,TGTGCCAGCAGCTTAGGGGTAGGTAGCAATCAGCCCCAGCATTTT
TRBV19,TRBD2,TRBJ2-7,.,CASSAGLAASYEQYF,TGTGCCAGTAGTGCCGGACTAGCGGCGTCCTACGAGCAGTACTTC
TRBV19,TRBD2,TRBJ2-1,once,CASSEGSGNANEQFF,TGTGCCAGTAGCGAAGGTAGCGGGAATGCGAATGAGCAGTTCTTC
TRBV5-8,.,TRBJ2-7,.,CASSLGQYF,TGTGCCAGCAGCTTGGGGCAGTACTTC
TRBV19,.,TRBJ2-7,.,CASSIGDPFYEQYF,TGTGCCAGTAGTATCGGAGACCCCTTCTACGAGCAGTACTTC
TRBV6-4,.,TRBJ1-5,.,CARPLWVPNNQPQHF,TGTGCCAGGCCGTTGTGGGTCCCCAACAATCAGCCCCAGCATTTT
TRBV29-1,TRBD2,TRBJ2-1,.,CSVIGTSRYNEQFF,TGCAGCGTTATCGGGACTAGCAGATACAATGAGCAGTTCTTC
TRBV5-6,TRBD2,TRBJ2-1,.,CASSPFRNSGSSYNEQFF,TGTGCCAGCAGCCCCTTTAGAAACAGCGGGAGTTCCTACAATGAGCAGTTCTTC
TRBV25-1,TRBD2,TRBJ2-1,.,CASSLAGKSQFF,TGTGCCAGCAGCTTAGCGGGTAAGAGTCAGTTCTTC
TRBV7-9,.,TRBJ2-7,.,CASSTPLEAYEQYF,TGTGCCAGCAGCACACCACTAGAGGCCTACGAGCAGTACTTC